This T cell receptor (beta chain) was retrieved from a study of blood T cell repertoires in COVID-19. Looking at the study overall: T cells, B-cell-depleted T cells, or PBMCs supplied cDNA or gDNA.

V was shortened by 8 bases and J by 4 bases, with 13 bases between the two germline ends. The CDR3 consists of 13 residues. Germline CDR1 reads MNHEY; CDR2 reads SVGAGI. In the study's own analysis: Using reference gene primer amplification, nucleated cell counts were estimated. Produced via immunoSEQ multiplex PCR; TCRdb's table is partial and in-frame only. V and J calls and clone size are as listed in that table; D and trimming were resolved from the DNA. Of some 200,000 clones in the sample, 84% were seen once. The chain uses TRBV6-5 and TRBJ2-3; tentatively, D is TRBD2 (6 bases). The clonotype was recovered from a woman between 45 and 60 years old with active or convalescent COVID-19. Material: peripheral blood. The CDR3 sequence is CASGGLAPDTQYF. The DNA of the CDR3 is TGTGCCAGCGGAGGGCTAGCGCCAGATACGCAGTATTTT.